This T cell receptor (beta chain) was recorded in a study of cytomegalovirus exposure and HLA in healthy donors. Study in general: Roughly 179 million T cells yielded 120 million or so unique TCR beta sequences, as an earlier analysis found.

CDR1 is SNHLY, CDR2 FYNNEI, per germline. This CDR3 has 15 residues. Healthy individuals who donated bone marrow served as the donors. The study, taken as a whole, reports: TCR beta sequences reportedly predicted most subjects' HLA-A and HLA-B alleles accurately.

The PCR had 60 Vbeta and 13 Jbeta primers. The table came from immunoSEQ multiplex PCR; TCRdb's copy has only in-frame clones and leaves some out. The sample has around 200,000 clones; 70% to 80% are singletons. This clone is a singleton in its sample. Its specificity is unknown. This sequence was found in a woman aged 45-60 years in good health and CMV-seronegative. Sequenced material: PBMCs. The chain links TRBV2 to TRBJ2-5; D is undetermined. The end of the DNA aligns better with TRBJ2-7, so the J call may be wrong. CDR3 loop: CASSESRSIGYEQYF. CDR3 nucleotide sequence: TGTGCCAGCAGTGAATCGCGATCTATCGGGTACGAGCAGTACTTC.